Reported below is one TCR beta chain. From germline, CDR1 is LGHNA and CDR2 YSLEER. The V end lost 0 bases, the J end lost 8 bases, and 8 bases lay between the germline ends. CDR3 size: 13 residues. Per the study methods: Estimated nucleated cell counts came from reference gene primer amplification. Profiling relied on immunoSEQ multiplex PCR, and the TCRdb table lists in-frame clones only, not all of them. V and J calls and clone size come straight from that table; D and trimming were deduced from the DNA. This sample has tens of thousands of clones; about nine tenths occur once, and the top ten carry less than 20%. The data belong to a study of blood T cell repertoires in COVID-19. Study as a whole: The study drew acute and convalescent COVID-19 samples from the United States, Italy and Spain. T cells, B-cell-depleted T cells, or PBMCs provided the cDNA or gDNA that served as material.

The chain recombines TRBV4-3 with TRBJ1-5; D is unclear. Sequenced sample: peripheral blood. The sequence was obtained from a woman of 80 years or more with acute or convalescent COVID-19. CDR3 residues: CASSQDSTEPQHF. DNA of the CDR3: TGCGCCAGCAGCCAAGATAGCACGGAGCCCCAGCATTTT.